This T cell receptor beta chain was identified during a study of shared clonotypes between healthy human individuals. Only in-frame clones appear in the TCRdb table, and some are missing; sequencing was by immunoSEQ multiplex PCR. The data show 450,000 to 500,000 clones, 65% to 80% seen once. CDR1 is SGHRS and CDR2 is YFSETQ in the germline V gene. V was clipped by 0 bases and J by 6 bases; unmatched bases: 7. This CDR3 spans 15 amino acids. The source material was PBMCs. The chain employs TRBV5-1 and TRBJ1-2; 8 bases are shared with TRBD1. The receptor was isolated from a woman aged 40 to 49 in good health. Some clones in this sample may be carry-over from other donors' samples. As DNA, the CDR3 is TGCGCCAGCAGCTTGGCCTGGCAGGGGGCAGATGGCTACACCTTC. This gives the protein CASSLAWQGADGYTF. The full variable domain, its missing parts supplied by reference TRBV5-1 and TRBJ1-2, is KAGVTQTPRYLIKTRGQQVTLSCSPISGHRSVSWYQQTPGQGLQFLFEYFSETQRNKGNFPGRFSGRQFSNSRSEMNVSTLELGDSALYLCASSLAWQGADGYTFGSGTRLTVV.